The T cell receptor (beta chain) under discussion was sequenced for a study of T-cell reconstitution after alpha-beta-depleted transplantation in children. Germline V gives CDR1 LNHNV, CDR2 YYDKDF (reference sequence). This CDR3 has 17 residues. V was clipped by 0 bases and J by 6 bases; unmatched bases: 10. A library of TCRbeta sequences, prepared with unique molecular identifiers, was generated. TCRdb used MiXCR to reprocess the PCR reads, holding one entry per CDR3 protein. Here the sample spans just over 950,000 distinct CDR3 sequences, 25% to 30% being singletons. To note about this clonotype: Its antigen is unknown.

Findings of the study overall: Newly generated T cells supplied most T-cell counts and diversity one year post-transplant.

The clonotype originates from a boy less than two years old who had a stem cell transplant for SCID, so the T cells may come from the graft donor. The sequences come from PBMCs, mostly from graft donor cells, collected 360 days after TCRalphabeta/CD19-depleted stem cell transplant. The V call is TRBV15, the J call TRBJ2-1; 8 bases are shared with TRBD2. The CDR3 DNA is TGTGCCACCAGCAGAGATCTTATTAGCGGGAAAAGCAATGAGCAGTTCTTC. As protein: CATSRDLISGKSNEQFF. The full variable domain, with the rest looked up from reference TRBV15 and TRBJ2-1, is DAMVIQNPRYQVTQFGKPVTLSCSQTLNHNVMYWYQQKSSQAPKLLFHYYDKDFNNEADTPDNFQSRRPNTSFCFLDIRSPGLGDTAMYLCATSRDLISGKSNEQFFGPGTRLTVL.